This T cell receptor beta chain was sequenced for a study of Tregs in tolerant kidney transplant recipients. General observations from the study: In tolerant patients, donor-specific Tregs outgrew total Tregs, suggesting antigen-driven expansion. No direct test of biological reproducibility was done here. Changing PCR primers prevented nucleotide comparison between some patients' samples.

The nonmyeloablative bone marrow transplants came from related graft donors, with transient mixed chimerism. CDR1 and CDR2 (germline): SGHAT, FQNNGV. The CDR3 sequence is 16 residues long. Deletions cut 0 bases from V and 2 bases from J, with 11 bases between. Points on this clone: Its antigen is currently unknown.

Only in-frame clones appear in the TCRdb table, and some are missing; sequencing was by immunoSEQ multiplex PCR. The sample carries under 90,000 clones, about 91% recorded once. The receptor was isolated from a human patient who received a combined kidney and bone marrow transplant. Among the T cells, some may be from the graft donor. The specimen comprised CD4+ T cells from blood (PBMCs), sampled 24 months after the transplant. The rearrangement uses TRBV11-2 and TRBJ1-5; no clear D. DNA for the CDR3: TGTGCCAGCAGCTTAGATTTCCGGGTAGGCAATCAGCCCCAGCATTTT. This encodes CASSLDFRVGNQPQHF. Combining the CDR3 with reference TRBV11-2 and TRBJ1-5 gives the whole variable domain EAGVAQSPRYKIIEKRQSVAFWCNPISGHATLYWYQQILGQGPKLLIQFQNNGVVDDSQLPKDRFSAERLKGVDSTLKIQPAKLEDSAVYLCASSLDFRVGNQPQHFGDGTRLSIL.